This TCR beta chain was sequenced in a study of cytomegalovirus exposure and HLA in healthy donors. The overall study: Among the approximately 400 genotyped donors, about 81% were placed in the Caucasian-associated ancestry cluster.

Amplification used 60 Vbeta primers and 13 Jbeta primers. Sequencing was performed with immunoSEQ multiplex PCR; in TCRdb, only in-frame clones are kept and a portion is missing. The data contain more than 150,000 clones, about 90% of them singletons. Germline V gene data show CDR1 as DFQATT and CDR2 as SNEGSKA (reference sequence). The CDR3 covers 11 residues. V was trimmed by 5 bases and J by 9 bases, leaving 13 bases between them. Details on this clone: The antigen remains unidentified.

General study points: Most TCR sequences proved rare, with some public TCRs found in many donors. Analyzed later, most CMV-associated TCR beta chains appeared HLA-restricted.

The sample taken for sequencing was PBMCs. The origin of this receptor is a girl in the first two years of life in good health and CMV-seronegative. The gene calls are TRBV20-1 and TRBJ2-5; D possibly corresponds to TRBD2 (5 bases). DNA for the CDR3: TGCAGTGCTCAAAGGATGGAGGCCCAGTACTTC. Translated, it gives CSAQRMEAQYF.